This T cell receptor (beta chain) was documented in a study of spatial heterogeneity in lung cancer. The time point denotes: sample taken at primary tumor resection. Unsorted whole RNA of tumor, nontumor lung or frozen PBMC was sequenced. Every molecule of TCR cDNA had its own unique molecular identifier. TCRdb processed the 5' RACE reads anew with MiXCR; each CDR3 protein has one entry. This table holds 17,000 or so distinct CDR3 sequences, approximately 6.2% found once. With 6 bases clipped from V and 0 bases from J, the junction kept 6 bases outside the gene matches. Germline CDR1 and CDR2: MNHNY and SVGAGI (reference sequence). The CDR3 length is 16 residues. Study findings and constraints: Tumor mutation count correlated with how many alpha and beta TCRs expanded intratumorally.

This clonotype occurred many times. The target antigen is unknown. A library prepared for alpha chains yielded this beta chain as an off-target read; its size is of little meaning. This chain joins TRBV6-6 and TRBJ2-7, with 12 bases matching TRBD2. Sequenced material: lung tumor tissue, taken at surgery. The TCR was taken from a male donor with early-stage non-small cell lung cancer. CDR3 residues: CASSRTSGESSYEQYF. CDR3 nucleotides: TGTGCCAGCAGCCGGACTAGCGGGGAGAGCTCCTACGAGCAGTACTTC.